One and the same sample provided the 22 T cell receptor beta chains below, sequenced in a study of blood T cells in healthy people across ages (dated by TCRdb to between 2014 and 2017). Libraries were prepared through 5' RACE. The data were produced on an Illumina HiSeq 2500. A second PCR of roughly 7 to 11 cycles was performed with a sample-barcoded 5' primer and a J-beta primer mix. TCRdb reanalyzed the raw reads on its own, using fastp at Q25 for trimming and MiXCR for clone calling, and kept in-frame beta chains. Rows are unified per CDR3 protein, each entry keeping the most common DNA and genes. Here the sample has more than 1.4 million distinct CDR3 sequences; 42% occur a single time. The ten largest make up roughly 7.9% of the sample. The sequencing sample was made of blood. These TCRs come from a woman between 18 and 29 years old in good health.

This clonotype was detected a few times. The chain recombines TRBV3-1 with TRBJ2-7; D is possibly TRBD2 (6 bases). With 1 base removed from V and 6 bases from J, the gap between germline ends came to 13 bases. CDR3 length equals 14 residues. CDR1 and CDR2 from the germline V gene are LGHDT and YNNKEL (reference sequence). CDR3 coding DNA: TGTGCCAGCAGCCAAGGATTCATGGGAGGCGAGCAGTACTTC. It is translated as CASSQGFMGGEQYF.

The V call is TRBV7-9, the J call TRBJ2-3; D is possibly TRBD1 (5 bases). The CDR3 totals 17 residues. Trimming took 4 bases from V and 3 from J, leaving 20 bases between them. Germline V CDR1 and CDR2: SEHNR, FQNEAQ (reference sequence). The CDR3 region has the DNA TGTGCCAGCAGCTCCCCTATTACCGATGCAGGGACAGATACGCAGTATTTT. Protein: CASSSPITDAGTDTQYF.

The V and J genes are TRBV20-1 and TRBJ2-7; the match to TRBD2 covers 10 bases. CDR3 size: 14 residues. Per germline, CDR1 DFQATT and CDR2 SNEGSKA (reference sequence). Trimming removed 6 bases from V and 2 bases from J; junction bases left unmatched: 7. Here the CDR3 DNA reads TGCAGTGCCGAAACTAGCGGGAAGGCCTACGAGCAGTACTTC. This sequence encodes CSAETSGKAYEQYF.

This clonotype was observed a handful of times. This sequence joins TRBV6-6 and TRBJ1-2, with D perhaps TRBD1 (5 bases). Germline CDR1 is MNHNY and CDR2 is SVGAGI (reference sequence). V lost 5 bases and J lost 7, with 14 bases in between. CDR3 length: 13 amino acids. The CDR3 region is CASSASRAGGYTF. The CDR3 region has the DNA TGTGCCAGCAGTGCCTCCAGGGCTGGTGGCTACACCTTC.

This clonotype was detected a few times. The chain joins TRBV3-1 to TRBJ2-4; D might be TRBD2 (5 bases). Trimming pared 5 bases from V and 8 bases from J, leaving 19 bases between. CDR1 and CDR2 from the germline V gene are LGHDT and YNNKEL (reference sequence). The CDR3 spans 15 residues. The CDR3 is CASSTRGATGDIQYF. CDR3 nucleotides: TGTGCCAGCAGCACGAGAGGCGCGACCGGGGACATTCAGTACTTC.

This clonotype appeared a few times. The genes are TRBV2 and TRBJ1-6, with unresolved D. Per germline, CDR1 SNHLY and CDR2 FYNNEI. The ends were cut back, 7 bases at V and 5 bases at J, with 12 bases in the middle. This CDR3 contains 14 residues. The DNA of the CDR3 is TGTGCCAGCACCCCGGCTCAGCATAATTCACCCCTCCACTTT. Amino acid sequence: CASTPAQHNSPLHF.

This clonotype was counted ten times or more. The chain couples TRBV7-9 to TRBJ1-2; no definite D call. Germline V gene lookup returns CDR1 SEHNR and CDR2 FQNEAQ (reference sequence). The CDR3 consists of 14 residues. The ends were cut back, 0 bases at V and 1 base at J, with 6 bases in the middle. The CDR3 DNA reads TGTGCCAGCAGCTTAGCGGGCGATAACTATGGCTACACCTTC. The encoded protein is CASSLAGDNYGYTF.

The CDR3 region is CSAQLAGPYNEQYF. The CDR3 DNA follows: TGCAGTGCCCAACTAGCGGGCCCTTACAATGAGCAGTACTTC. The chain joins TRBV20-1 to TRBJ2-5, with 9 bases that match TRBD2. V lost 6 bases and J lost 11; bases outside the gene matches: 16. The V gene's germline CDR1 is DFQATT and CDR2 SNEGSKA (reference sequence). The CDR3 runs 14 residues.

This rearrangement joins TRBV7-8 to TRBJ1-6; 7 bases line up with TRBD1. This CDR3 has 17 amino acids. From germline, CDR1 is SGHVS and CDR2 FQNEAQ. The J segment lost 7 bases and the V segment lost 5 bases, leaving 14 bases of the junction unmatched. CDR3 bases: TGTGCCAGCAGCGCCATCCCCCGTGGGACAGCGAATTCACCCCTCCACTTT. Protein sequence: CASSAIPRGTANSPLHF.

The rearrangement links TRBV6-4 to TRBJ2-1, with 7 bases fitting TRBD2. Losses at the gene ends were 8 bases for V and 3 bases for J; bases not matched to a gene: 10. The CDR3 runs 15 residues. The germline V gene has CDR1 MRHNA and CDR2 SNTAGT. CDR3 DNA sequence: TGTGCCAGCGCGATTGGTGGGGGGGGCTACAATGAGCAGTTCTTC. This translates into CASAIGGGGYNEQFF.

The V call is TRBV6-1, the J call TRBJ2-1; the match to TRBD2 covers 12 bases. The end of the DNA fits TRBJ2-7 better, so the J call may be wrong. This CDR3 is 19 amino acids long. CDR1 is MNHNS and CDR2 is SASEGT in the germline V gene. CDR3 DNA sequence: TGTGCCAGCAGTCAGACGGGCCCGGGACTAGCGGGTGACTACAATGAGCAGTACTTC. This sequence encodes CASSQTGPGLAGDYNEQYF.

This clonotype was picked up many times. The V gene is TRBV29-1, the J gene TRBJ2-5; 10 bases line up with TRBD2. Germline values: CDR1 SQVTM, CDR2 ANQGSEA. This CDR3 is 15 amino acids long. The V and J ends lost 7 bases and 1 base, in that order; junction bases with no gene match: 9. CDR3 sequence reads: CSAHLSGRSQETQYF. As DNA, the CDR3 is TGCAGCGCTCACCTTAGCGGGAGGTCCCAAGAGACCCAGTACTTC.

The chain employs TRBV7-8 and TRBJ1-2; D possibly corresponds to TRBD1 (5 bases). Germline CDR1 and CDR2: SGHVS and FQNEAQ. V lost 2 bases to trimming and J lost 1 base, with 11 bases between them. CDR3 size: 15 residues. The CDR3 sequence: CASSLTGQINYGYTF. The DNA of the CDR3 is TGTGCCAGCAGCTTAACCGGACAAATTAACTATGGCTACACCTTC.

The chain combines TRBV10-3 with TRBJ2-7; 7 nucleotides match TRBD2. Germline CDR1 ENHRY, CDR2 SYGVKD. V shed 6 bases, J shed 3 bases, and the junction held 11 bases outside the gene matches. The CDR3 is 15 residues long. CDR3 region: CAISEGLSTFYEQYF. CDR3 coding DNA: TGTGCCATCAGCGAGGGACTAAGTACATTCTACGAGCAGTACTTC.

The chain joins TRBV24-1 to TRBJ1-3; maybe TRBD1 (5 bases). Germline-derived CDR1 and CDR2 are KGHDR and SFDVKD. This CDR3 has 14 residues. Trimming stripped 6 bases from V and 0 bases from J, with 8 bases between. CDR3 sequence reads: CATSPGSSGNTIYF. CDR3 sequence (DNA): TGTGCCACCAGTCCAGGGAGCTCTGGAAACACCATATATTTT.

This clonotype was detected a few times. The chain combines TRBV5-1 with TRBJ2-1; D perhaps matches TRBD2 (5 bases). V lost 0 bases and J lost 6, with 13 bases in between. The CDR3 has 15 amino acids. Per germline, CDR1 SGHRS and CDR2 YFSETQ. CDR3 bases: TGCGCCAGCAGCTTGGCCGGGGTTCCAGTCAATGAGCAGTTCTTC. Amino acids: CASSLAGVPVNEQFF.

The rearrangement uses TRBV10-1 and TRBJ2-7, with 8 bases aligning to TRBD2. Germline assignment: CDR1 WNHNN and CDR2 SYGVQD (reference sequence). V was clipped by 0 bases and J by 7 bases; unmatched bases: 8. The CDR3 has 15 residues. CDR3 coding DNA: TGCGCCAGCAGTGAGTCGGCGGGAGGACCCTTTGAGCAGTACTTC. Protein: CASSESAGGPFEQYF.

This clonotype has only a few counts. The chain is built from TRBV10-3 and TRBJ1-2, with D unresolved. There are 12 residues in the CDR3. The germline gives CDR1 ENHRY, CDR2 SYGVKD. V was clipped by 4 bases and J by 8 bases, with 11 bases between them. The CDR3 protein is CAISGEAEGYTF. The CDR3 DNA reads TGTGCCATCAGTGGTGAGGCTGAGGGCTACACCTTC.

This clonotype was counted a few times. V gene TRBV11-2 combines with J gene TRBJ2-3, with 8 bases fitting TRBD2. Germline CDR1 reads SGHAT; CDR2 reads FQNNGV. The CDR3 extends over 15 amino acids. Unmatched junction bases numbered 14, after V lost 7 bases and J lost 8 bases. This CDR3 is CASITGLGRFGTQYF. The CDR3 coding sequence is TGTGCCAGCATCACGGGACTAGGCCGATTCGGTACGCAGTATTTT. The variable domain in full, completed from reference TRBV11-2 and TRBJ2-3, reads EAGVAQSPRYKIIEKRQSVAFWCNPISGHATLYWYQQILGQGPKLLIQFQNNGVVDDSQLPKDRFSAERLKGVDSTLKIQPAKLEDSAVYLCASITGLGRFGTQYFGPGTRLTVL.

This clonotype was detected only once. The chain recombines TRBV20-1 with TRBJ1-2; 11 bases align to TRBD1. Germline V gives CDR1 DFQATT, CDR2 SNEGSKA (reference sequence). This CDR3 is 14 amino acids long. The junction had 5 bases not matched to a gene; V was cut back by 4 bases and J by 4 bases. CDR3 in amino acids: CSAKGQGDIYGYTF. As DNA, the CDR3 is TGCAGTGCTAAGGGACAGGGGGATATCTATGGCTACACCTTC.

The genes are TRBV20-1 and TRBJ2-1; D may match TRBD1 or TRBD2 (5 bases each). V was pared by 3 bases and J by 3 bases, with 9 bases between. The CDR3 extends over 13 amino acids. Germline V gives CDR1 DFQATT, CDR2 SNEGSKA (reference sequence). CDR3 residues: CSARRDVYNEQFF. CDR3 bases: TGCAGTGCTAGGAGGGACGTCTACAATGAGCAGTTCTTC.

The chain links TRBV12-5 to TRBJ2-1; D is perhaps TRBD1 (6 bases). The V gene's germline CDR1 is LGHNT and CDR2 FRNRAP. V was pared by 4 bases and J by 7 bases, with 14 bases between. The CDR3 covers 14 residues. The CDR3 region is CASGWGQGANEQFF. The DNA for the CDR3 is TGTGCTAGTGGTTGGGGGCAGGGAGCTAATGAGCAGTTCTTC.